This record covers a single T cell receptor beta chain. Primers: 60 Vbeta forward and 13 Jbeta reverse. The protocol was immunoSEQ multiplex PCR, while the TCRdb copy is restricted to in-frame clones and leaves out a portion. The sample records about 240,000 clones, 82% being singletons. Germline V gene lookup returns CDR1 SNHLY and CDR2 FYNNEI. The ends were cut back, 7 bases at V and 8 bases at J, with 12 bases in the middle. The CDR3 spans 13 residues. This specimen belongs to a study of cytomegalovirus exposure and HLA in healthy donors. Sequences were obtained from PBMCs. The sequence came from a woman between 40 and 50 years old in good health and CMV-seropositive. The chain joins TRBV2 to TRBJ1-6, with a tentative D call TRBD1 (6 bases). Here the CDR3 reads CASNNRVDSPLHF. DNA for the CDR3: TGTGCCAGCAACAACAGGGTGGATTCACCCCTCCACTTT.